A selection of T cell receptor beta chains follows, all from one sample in a study of T cell responses to AZD1222 COVID-19 vaccine. Some clones are missing from TCRdb's copy, which holds only in-frame ones; the method was immunoSEQ multiplex PCR. Of 100,000 or so clones listed, 80% to 90% are singletons. The sample in question was peripheral blood, obtained 28 days after the second AZD1222 dose. All receptors come from an adult who received the AZD1222 COVID-19 vaccine. The conserved cysteine and the conserved F or W are not part of the CDR3 here. Part of the rows lack a size; the others show once, few, many or a class for expanded clones.

.,TRBJ1-1,TRBV7-2,ASSARDRRSGTEAF
.,TRBJ2-7,TRBV5-1,ASSLGTDSYEQY
.,TRBJ2-1,TRBV6-6,ASSYSSDEQF
few,TRBJ2-1,TRBV30,AWSVAGGPITYNEQF
.,TRBJ1-2,TRBV28,ASSRRDTALYGYT
.,TRBJ1-2,TRBV9,ASSVGGGTFGYT
.,TRBJ2-7,TRBV30,AWSGGFMDRGSSYEQY
.,TRBJ2-7,TRBV19,ASSIEAGAYEQY
.,TRBJ2-1,TRBV12-3/TRBV12-4,ASSLLAANEQF
.,TRBJ1-3,TRBV27,ASSSLTVSGNTIY
.,TRBJ2-3,TRBV11-1,ASSFAGGTDTQY
.,TRBJ2-1,TRBV5-1,ASSLEAGVWDEQF
few,TRBJ2-2,TRBV24-1,ATSDAGTANTGELF
.,TRBJ1-1,TRBV14,ASSRTGWDTEAF
few,TRBJ1-4,TRBV28,ASRDQGAEEKLF
.,TRBJ2-1,TRBV7-9,ASSSPGGNSYNEQF
once,TRBJ2-7,TRBV18,ASSPGIQGTGQEQY
.,TRBJ2-2,TRBV12-2,ASRLVTARGGGELF
.,TRBJ2-7,TRBV5-8,ASSLEGVRDLDEQY
.,TRBJ2-1,TRBV4-2,ASSQGASGSDEQF
.,TRBJ2-1,TRBV10-2,ASSVTGPAIGQF
.,TRBJ1-5,TRBV3-1/TRBV3-2,ASSQDGTQPQH
.,TRBJ2-7,TRBV4-1,ASSQPGTGEVEQY
.,TRBJ2-7,TRBV10-3,AIMSGGGRASYEQY
.,TRBJ2-5,TRBV15,ATSRDLPGEGQETQY